The table lists the clone carrying this TCR beta chain with many counts. This record belongs to a study of blood T cells in healthy people across ages. Germline CDR1 and CDR2: SGHRS and YFSETQ. There are 13 residues in the CDR3. V was pared by 2 bases and J by 6 bases, with 12 bases between. The use of a sample-barcoded 5' primer and a J-beta primer mix characterized a second PCR of roughly 7 to 12 cycles. Via MiXCR, TCRdb re-called the 5' RACE reads, giving one row per CDR3 protein. The table records about 620,000 distinct CDR3 sequences, roughly half of them present only once. This TCR came from an elderly woman in good health. The chain couples TRBV5-1 to TRBJ2-7; TRBD1 might be the D (6 bases). The sample taken for sequencing was blood. The CDR3 bases are TGCGCCAGCAGCTTTGGGGGCAGTGCCGAGCAGTACTTC. Translating it yields CASSFGGSAEQYF.